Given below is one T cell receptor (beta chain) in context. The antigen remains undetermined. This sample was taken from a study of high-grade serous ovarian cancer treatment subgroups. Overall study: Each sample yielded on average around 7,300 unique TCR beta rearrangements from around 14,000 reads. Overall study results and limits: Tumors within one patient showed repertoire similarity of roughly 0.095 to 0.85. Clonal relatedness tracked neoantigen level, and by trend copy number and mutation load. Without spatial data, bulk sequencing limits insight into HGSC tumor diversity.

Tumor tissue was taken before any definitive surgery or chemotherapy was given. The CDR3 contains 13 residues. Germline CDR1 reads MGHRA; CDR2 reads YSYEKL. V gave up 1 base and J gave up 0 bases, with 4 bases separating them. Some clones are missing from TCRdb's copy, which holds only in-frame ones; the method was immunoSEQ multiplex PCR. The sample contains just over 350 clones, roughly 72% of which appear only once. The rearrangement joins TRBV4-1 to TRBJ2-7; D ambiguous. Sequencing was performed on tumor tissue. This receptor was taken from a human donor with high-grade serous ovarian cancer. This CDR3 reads CASSQGSSYEQYF. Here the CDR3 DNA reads TGCGCCAGCAGCCAAGGAAGCTCCTACGAGCAGTACTTC.